The T cell receptor beta chain described here comes from a study of shared clonotypes between healthy human individuals. At the level of the study: Per donor, CD8 memory used one plate, CD8 naive used two, CD4 memory used three and CD4 naive used three. Study-level findings and limits: Few donors limited the genetic and exposure-history diversity represented.

Replicate PCRs run on sorted subsets employed approximately 0.2 ug DNA, around 27,000 T cell genomes. The table came from immunoSEQ multiplex PCR; TCRdb's copy has only in-frame clones and leaves some out. Of 1.4 million to 1.5 million clones detected, around 97% appear once; the ten largest clones hold roughly 1.1%. Division of CD4+ cells produced a CD45RA+ naive subset and a CD45RA-negative memory subset. As to this clone: Its antigen is unknown.

V gave up 1 base and J gave up 2 bases, with 9 bases separating them. Looked up from germline, CDR1 is LNHNV and CDR2 is YYDKDF (reference sequence). The CDR3 has 14 residues. The clonotype originates from a man younger than 40 in good health. This rearrangement joins TRBV15 to TRBJ2-7, with D possibly being TRBD2 (5 bases). The material sequenced was naive CD4+ T cells sorted from blood. Subset given: CD45RA+ positively selected. The CDR3 coding sequence is TGTGCCACCAGCAGAGTCGCGGGTACCTACGAGCAGTACTTC. It encodes CATSRVAGTYEQYF.